This T cell receptor (beta chain) was identified in a study of kidney transplant recipient with SARS-CoV-2 infection. This clonotype was observed many times. CDR3 length: 17 amino acids. V lost 4 bases and J 4 bases, leaving 22 bases between the germline ends. Germline CDR1 and CDR2: SGHAT and FQNNGV. TCRdb analysed the reads with MiXCR anew, one entry per CDR3 protein. Of 200,000 to 300,000 distinct CDR3 sequences listed, more than 25% are singletons. The sequence was obtained from a male patient aged 30 to 40 who had COVID-19 and was a kidney transplant recipient. The graft donor may have given rise to some T cells. Specimen: a blood sample, collected at baseline and on day 111 from a kidney transplant recipient. The V and J genes are TRBV11-2 and TRBJ1-2; no clear D. The DNA of the CDR3 is TGTGCCAGCAGCTATTCAGCAACAAGCAGAAAGACCTATGGCTACACCTTC. It encodes CASSYSATSRKTYGYTF.